This record looks at one T cell receptor beta chain sequence and its context. The sample holds many counts of this clonotype. What antigen it recognizes has not been identified. One base away there is no much larger clone; base qualities are not given. The time point label, read with the paper, signifies: newly diagnosed GD, antithyroid drugs for less than 3 months. RNA was extracted from PBMCs in TRIzol for both TCR sequencing and RNA sequencing. Graves' disease was diagnosed according to American Thyroid Association guidelines. Patients were recruited from an endocrinology department in Xi'an, China. Each patient gave approximately 8.8 milliliters of peripheral blood, collected in an EDTA anticoagulant tube. PBMCs were isolated by Ficoll Paque Plus density gradient separation without further T cell sorting. An Agilent 2100 Bioanalyzer and agarose gel were used to check RNA quality, while a NanoDrop 2000 measured RNA concentration.

The sample comes from a study of regulatory T cells in long-lasting Graves disease (dated by TCRdb to about 2021). A note on the overall study: Patients with newly diagnosed Graves' disease had been on antithyroid drugs for under 3 months. Patients with persistent Graves' disease were compared with patients with newly diagnosed Graves' disease using TCR sequencing and RNA sequencing of peripheral blood. The study was conducted in China and was registered as a clinical trial. TCR sequencing covered roughly 13 persistent and around 20 newly diagnosed Graves' disease patients, around 33 samples in total. Paper-wide results and their limitations: Sequencing and analysis were limited to the TCR beta chain. The small sample size was acknowledged by the authors as a limitation that may reduce accuracy. Preferential use of TRBV28, TRBJ1-2 and TRBJ2-5 was observed in persistent disease, whereas TRBV20-1 and TRBJ2-1 were favored in newly diagnosed disease. Lower TCR Shannon entropy and fewer highly expanded clones were observed in persistent Graves' disease patients than in newly diagnosed patients, which suggested clonal expansion. Only peripheral blood was studied, because thyroid tissue, the primary lesion, was inaccessible. Persistent patients shared more public clonotypes among themselves (fewer than 3,000) than newly diagnosed patients did (more than 950).

The method was multiplex PCR. The sequencing machine was an Illumina HiSeq 4000. iRepertoire HTBI primers and Arm-PCR amplification of CDR3 regions were used to construct TCR beta libraries. PCR products were gel purified before sequencing. Per the source publication's procedure: Gene usage analysis of CDR3 amino acid clonotypes relied on the 60 or so TRBV and 13 to 15 TRBJ segments identified across samples. COPE and FqMerger were used to merge filtered high-quality paired reads into contigs. BLAST was used to align contigs to IMGT TRBV, TRBD and TRBJ reference genes, and CDR3 was defined according to IMGT. Clonotypes above 0.1% frequency were classified as highly expanded clones. Repertoire diversity was measured by Shannon entropy, and V-J evenness by the Gini coefficient. Public clonotypes were defined as clonotypes shared by more than one individual. TCRdb reworked the public reads: Q25 trimming with fastp, MiXCR clone assembly, productive beta chains retained. Rows matching on CDR3 protein sequence are summarized as one entry with the most common DNA and genes. These V and J calls are TCRdb output, not the study's own analysis. This sample is represented by approximately 230,000 distinct CDR3 sequences; around 17% of them were singletons. 22% of the sample is held by the ten biggest clonotypes.

From V the trimming removes 6 bases and from J it removes 5 bases, while the gene matches leave 14 bases of the junction unaccounted for. Inclusive of the bounding cysteine and phenylalanine, the CDR3 is 17 residues long. Kept here is only the CDR3 DNA, which spans 51 bases and is read in frame from base 1. This receptor was taken from a female donor with Graves disease. The chain is assembled from TRBV12-3 or TRBV12-4 and TRBJ2-4; TRBD2 matches 9 bases in the middle. The sequencing used peripheral blood mononuclear cells (PBMCs), collected at new diagnosis, from a patient treated with antithyroid drugs. The CDR3 reads as follows: CASSPGAGGPGQNIQYF. The sequenced DNA: TGTGCCAGCAGCCCAGGGGCGGGAGGGCCGGGGCAAAACATTCAGTACTTC.